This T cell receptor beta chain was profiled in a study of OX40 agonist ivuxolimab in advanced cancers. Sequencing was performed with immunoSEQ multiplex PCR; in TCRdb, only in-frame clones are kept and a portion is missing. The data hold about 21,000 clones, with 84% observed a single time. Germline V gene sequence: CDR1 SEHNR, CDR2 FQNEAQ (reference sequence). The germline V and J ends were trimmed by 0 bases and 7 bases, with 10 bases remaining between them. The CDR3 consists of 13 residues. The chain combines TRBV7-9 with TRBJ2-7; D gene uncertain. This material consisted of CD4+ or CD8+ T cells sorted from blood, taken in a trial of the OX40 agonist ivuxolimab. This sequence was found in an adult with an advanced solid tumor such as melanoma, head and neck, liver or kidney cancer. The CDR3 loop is CASSLALDVEQYF. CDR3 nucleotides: TGTGCCAGCAGCTTAGCGCTGGATGTGGAGCAGTACTTC.